The T cell receptor (beta chain) described here comes from a study of monozygotic twins with inflammatory bowel disease. Whole-blood total RNA was extracted without T cell sorting. For this clonotype: The antigen is not known.

One entry per CDR3 protein, without DNA, is what TCRdb gives after re-calling the 5' RACE reads. This specimen shows 200,000 to 250,000 distinct CDR3 sequences; the ten leading clones hold 7.5% to 8%. Study-wide findings and caveats: Differing T cell subtypes remained indistinguishable.

This CDR3 is built from 14 residues. Germline V gene data show CDR1 as SQVTM and CDR2 as ANQGSEA. The source material was blood. This chain links TRBV29-1 with TRBJ2-1; lacking DNA, the TRBD1 call made by TCRdb goes unchecked. This sequence was found in a human donor with ulcerative colitis or Crohn's disease, or a healthy co-twin of an affected twin (not recorded which). CDR3 sequence reads: CSVAGQGERNEQFF.